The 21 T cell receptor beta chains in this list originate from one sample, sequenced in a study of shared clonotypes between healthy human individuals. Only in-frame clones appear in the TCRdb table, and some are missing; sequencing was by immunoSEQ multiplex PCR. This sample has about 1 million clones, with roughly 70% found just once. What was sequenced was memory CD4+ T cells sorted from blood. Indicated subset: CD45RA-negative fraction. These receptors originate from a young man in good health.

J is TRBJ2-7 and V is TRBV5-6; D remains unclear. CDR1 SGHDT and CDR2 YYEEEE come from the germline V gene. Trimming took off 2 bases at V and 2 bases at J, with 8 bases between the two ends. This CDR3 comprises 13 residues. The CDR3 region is CASSFYGTYEQYF. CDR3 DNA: TGTGCCAGCAGCTTCTACGGCACCTACGAGCAGTACTTC.

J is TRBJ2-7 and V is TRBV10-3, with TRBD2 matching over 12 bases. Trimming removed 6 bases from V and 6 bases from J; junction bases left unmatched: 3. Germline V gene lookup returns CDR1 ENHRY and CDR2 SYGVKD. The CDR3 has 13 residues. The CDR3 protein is CAIRTSGRIEQYF. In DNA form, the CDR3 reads TGTGCCATCAGGACTAGCGGGAGAATCGAGCAGTACTTC.

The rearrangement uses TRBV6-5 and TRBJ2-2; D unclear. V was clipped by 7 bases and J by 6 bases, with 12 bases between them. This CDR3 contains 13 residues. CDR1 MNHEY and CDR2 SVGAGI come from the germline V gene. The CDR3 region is CASTAPGSGELFF. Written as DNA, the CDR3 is TGTGCCAGCACAGCCCCGGGTTCCGGGGAGCTGTTTTTT.

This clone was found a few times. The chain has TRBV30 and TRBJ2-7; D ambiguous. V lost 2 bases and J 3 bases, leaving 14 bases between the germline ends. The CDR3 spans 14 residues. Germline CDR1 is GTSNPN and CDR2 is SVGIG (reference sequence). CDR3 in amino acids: CAWSRTPANYEQYF. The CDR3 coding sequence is TGTGCCTGGAGTCGAACTCCTGCGAACTACGAGCAGTACTTC.

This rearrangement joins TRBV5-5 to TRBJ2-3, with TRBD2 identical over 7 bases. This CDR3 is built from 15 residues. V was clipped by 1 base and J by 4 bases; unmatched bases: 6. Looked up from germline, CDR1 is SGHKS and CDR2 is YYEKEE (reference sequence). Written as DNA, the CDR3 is TGTGCCAGCAGCTTGCTCGCTAGCGGATCAGATACGCAGTATTTT. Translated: CASSLLASGSDTQYF.

The CDR3 is CASSLIGNTEAFF. CDR3 coding DNA: TGTGCCAGCAGTTTAATAGGAAACACTGAAGCTTTCTTT. The chain couples TRBV27 to TRBJ1-1, with D unresolved. This CDR3 has 13 residues. V was clipped by 2 bases and J by 2 bases, with 6 bases between them. Per germline, CDR1 MNHEY and CDR2 SMNVEV (reference sequence).

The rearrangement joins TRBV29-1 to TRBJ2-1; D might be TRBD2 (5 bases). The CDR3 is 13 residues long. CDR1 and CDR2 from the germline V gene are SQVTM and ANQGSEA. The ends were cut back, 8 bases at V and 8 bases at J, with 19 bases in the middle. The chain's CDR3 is CSSYWSSADEQFF. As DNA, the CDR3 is TGCAGCTCCTATTGGAGTAGCGCGGATGAGCAGTTCTTC.

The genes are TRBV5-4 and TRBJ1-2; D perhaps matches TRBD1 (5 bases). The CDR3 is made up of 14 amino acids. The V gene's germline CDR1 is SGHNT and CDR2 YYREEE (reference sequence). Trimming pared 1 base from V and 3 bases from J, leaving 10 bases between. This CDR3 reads CASSLRGEHYGYTF. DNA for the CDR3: TGTGCCAGCAGCTTGCGGGGGGAGCACTATGGCTACACCTTC.

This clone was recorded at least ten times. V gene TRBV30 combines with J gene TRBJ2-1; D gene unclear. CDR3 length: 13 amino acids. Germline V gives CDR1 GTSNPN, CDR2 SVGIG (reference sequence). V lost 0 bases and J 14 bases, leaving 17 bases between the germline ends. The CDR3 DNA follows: TGTGCCTGGAGTGTGTCAGTCTCCGGATTAAAGTTCTTC. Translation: CAWSVSVSGLKFF.

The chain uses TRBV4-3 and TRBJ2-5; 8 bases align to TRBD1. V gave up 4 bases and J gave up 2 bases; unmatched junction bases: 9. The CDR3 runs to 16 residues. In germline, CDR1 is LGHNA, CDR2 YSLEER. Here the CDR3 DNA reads TGCGCCAGCAGCCTGGAGACAGGGGTTACACAAGAGACCCAGTACTTC. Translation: CASSLETGVTQETQYF.

The CDR3 DNA reads TGTGCCAGCAGCCCTCCAGGGGGCCTTTTAAATGAGCAGTTCTTC. Protein: CASSPPGGLLNEQFF. This chain links TRBV9 with TRBJ2-1, with 8 bases that match TRBD1. The CDR3 is 15 amino acids. Germline V gene lookup returns CDR1 SGDLS and CDR2 YYNGEE. Unmatched junction bases numbered 10, after V lost 4 bases and J lost 7 bases. The variable domain in full, completed from reference TRBV9 and TRBJ2-1, reads DSGVTQTPKHLITATGQRVTLRCSPRSGDLSVYWYQQSLDQGLQFLIQYYNGEERAKGNILERFSAQQFPDLHSELNLSSLELGDSALYFCASSPPGGLLNEQFFGPGTRLTVL.

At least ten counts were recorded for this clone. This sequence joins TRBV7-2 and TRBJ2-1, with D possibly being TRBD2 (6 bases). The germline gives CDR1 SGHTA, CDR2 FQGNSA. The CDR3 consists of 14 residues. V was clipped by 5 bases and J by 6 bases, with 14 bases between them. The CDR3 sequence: CASSELRGPNEQFF. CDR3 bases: TGTGCCAGCAGCGAGTTGCGGGGCCCCAATGAGCAGTTCTTC.

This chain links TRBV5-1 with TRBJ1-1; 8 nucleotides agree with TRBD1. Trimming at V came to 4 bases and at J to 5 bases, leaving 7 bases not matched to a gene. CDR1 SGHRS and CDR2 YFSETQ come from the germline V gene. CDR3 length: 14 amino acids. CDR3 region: CASSQGARGTEAFF. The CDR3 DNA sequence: TGCGCCAGCAGCCAGGGGGCGCGAGGAACTGAAGCTTTCTTT.

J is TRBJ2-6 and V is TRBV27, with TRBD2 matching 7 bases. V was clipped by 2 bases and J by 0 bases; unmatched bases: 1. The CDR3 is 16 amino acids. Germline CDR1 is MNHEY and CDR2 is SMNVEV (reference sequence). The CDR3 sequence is CASSLGGGSGANVLTF. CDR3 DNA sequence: TGTGCCAGCAGTTTAGGGGGGGGCTCTGGGGCCAACGTCCTGACTTTC.

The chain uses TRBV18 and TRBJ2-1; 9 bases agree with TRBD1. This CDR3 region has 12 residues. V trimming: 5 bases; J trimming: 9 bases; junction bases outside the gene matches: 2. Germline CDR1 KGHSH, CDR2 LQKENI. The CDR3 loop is CASSEQGAEQFF. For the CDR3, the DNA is TGTGCCAGCTCAGAACAGGGGGCTGAGCAGTTCTTC. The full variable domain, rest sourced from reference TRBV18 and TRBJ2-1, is NAGVMQNPRHLVRRRGQEARLRCSPMKGHSHVYWYRQLPEEGLKFMVYLQKENIIDESGMPKERFSAEFPKEGPSILRIQQVVRGDSAAYFCASSEQGAEQFFGPGTRLTVL.

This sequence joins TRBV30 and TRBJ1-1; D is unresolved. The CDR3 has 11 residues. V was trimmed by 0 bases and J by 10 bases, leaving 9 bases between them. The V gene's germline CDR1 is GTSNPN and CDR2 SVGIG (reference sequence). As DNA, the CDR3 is TGTGCCTGGAGTGTAGCCCGAGGAGCTTTCTTT. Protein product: CAWSVARGAFF.

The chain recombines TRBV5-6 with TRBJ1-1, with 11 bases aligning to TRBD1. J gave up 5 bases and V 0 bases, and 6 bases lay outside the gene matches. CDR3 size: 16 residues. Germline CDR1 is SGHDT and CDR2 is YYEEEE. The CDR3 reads CASSLDTGTGGTEAFF. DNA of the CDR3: TGTGCCAGCAGCTTGGATACCGGGACAGGGGGAACTGAAGCTTTCTTT. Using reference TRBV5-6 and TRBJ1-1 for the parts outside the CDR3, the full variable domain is DAGVTQSPTHLIKTRGQQVTLRCSPKSGHDTVSWYQQALGQGPQFIFQYYEEEERQRGNFPDRFSGHQFPNYSSELNVNALLLGDSALYLCASSLDTGTGGTEAFFGQGTRLTVV.

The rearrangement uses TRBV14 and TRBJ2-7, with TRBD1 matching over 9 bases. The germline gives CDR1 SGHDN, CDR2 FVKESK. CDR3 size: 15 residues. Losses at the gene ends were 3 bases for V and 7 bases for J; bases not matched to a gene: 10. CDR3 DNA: TGTGCCAGCAGCCAGGTACAGGGGGCGCTCGGGGAGCAGTACTTC. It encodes CASSQVQGALGEQYF.

The CDR3 is CAWRRPGEWEKLFF. The CDR3 bases are TGTGCCTGGAGACGCCCGGGGGAATGGGAAAAACTGTTTTTT. The J gene is TRBJ1-4, the V gene TRBV30; D may be TRBD1 (5 bases). Looked up from germline, CDR1 is GTSNPN and CDR2 is SVGIG (reference sequence). V gave up 3 bases and J gave up 8 bases, with 16 bases separating them. The CDR3 is 14 amino acids. Looking up the rest from reference TRBV30 and TRBJ1-4 gives the full variable domain: SQTIHQWPATLVQPVGSPLSLECTVEGTSNPNLYWYRQAAGRGLQLLFYSVGIGQISSEVPQNLSASRPQDRQFILSSKKLLLSDSGFYLCAWRRPGEWEKLFFGSGTQLSVL.

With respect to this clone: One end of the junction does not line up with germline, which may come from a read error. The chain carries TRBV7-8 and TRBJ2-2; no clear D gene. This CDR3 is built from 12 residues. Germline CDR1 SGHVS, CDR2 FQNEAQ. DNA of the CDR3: TGTACCAGCAGCTCGAACACCGGGGAGCTGTTTTTT. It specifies CTSSSNTGELFF. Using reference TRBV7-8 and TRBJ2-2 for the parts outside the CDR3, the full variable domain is GAGVSQSPRYKVAKRGQDVALRCDPISGHVSLFWYQQALGQGPEFLTYFQNEAQLDKSGLPSDRFFAERPEGSVSTLKIQRTQQEDSAVYLCTSSSNTGELFFGEGSRLTVL.

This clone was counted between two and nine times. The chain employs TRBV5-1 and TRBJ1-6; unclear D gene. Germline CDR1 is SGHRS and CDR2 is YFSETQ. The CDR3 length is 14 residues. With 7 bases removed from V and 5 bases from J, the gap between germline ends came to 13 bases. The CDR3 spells CASSVEDNNSPLHF. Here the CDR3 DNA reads TGCGCCAGCTCGGTGGAGGATAATAATTCACCCCTCCACTTT.